This TCR beta chain was profiled in a study of CD8 T cells in ankylosing spondylitis. Findings of the study overall: In ankylosing spondylitis blood, a motif of roughly 8 highly homologous TCR beta variants appeared characteristic. Researchers reportedly found disease-linked clones significantly enriched in matched ankylosing spondylitis synovial fluid. Disease-linked clones were CD8+ and relatively rare in peripheral blood.

V lost 2 bases to trimming and J lost 6 bases; unmatched junction nucleotides: 3. From germline, CDR1 is GTSNPN and CDR2 SVGIG (reference sequence). The length of the CDR3 is 12 residues. By quantitative 5'-RACE with molecular barcodes, the TCR beta libraries were made. TCRdb fed the 5' RACE reads into MiXCR, producing one record per CDR3 protein. This table holds roughly 230,000 distinct CDR3 sequences, roughly 10% found once. This clonotype was seen only a few times. Its antigen remains unidentified. The source of this sequence is a male donor with ankylosing spondylitis or in good health (not recorded which). This chain links TRBV30 with TRBJ1-1; 7 positions agree with TRBD1. The sample taken for sequencing was blood, either unsorted or a sorted T cell fraction (not recorded which). The chain's CDR3 is CAWSNRGPEAFF. In nucleotides, the CDR3 is TGTGCCTGGAGTAACAGGGGCCCTGAAGCTTTCTTT. The whole variable domain, remainder taken from reference TRBV30 and TRBJ1-1, is SQTIHQWPATLVQPVGSPLSLECTVEGTSNPNLYWYRQAAGRGLQLLFYSVGIGQISSEVPQNLSASRPQDRQFILSSKKLLLSDSGFYLCAWSNRGPEAFFGQGTRLTVV.